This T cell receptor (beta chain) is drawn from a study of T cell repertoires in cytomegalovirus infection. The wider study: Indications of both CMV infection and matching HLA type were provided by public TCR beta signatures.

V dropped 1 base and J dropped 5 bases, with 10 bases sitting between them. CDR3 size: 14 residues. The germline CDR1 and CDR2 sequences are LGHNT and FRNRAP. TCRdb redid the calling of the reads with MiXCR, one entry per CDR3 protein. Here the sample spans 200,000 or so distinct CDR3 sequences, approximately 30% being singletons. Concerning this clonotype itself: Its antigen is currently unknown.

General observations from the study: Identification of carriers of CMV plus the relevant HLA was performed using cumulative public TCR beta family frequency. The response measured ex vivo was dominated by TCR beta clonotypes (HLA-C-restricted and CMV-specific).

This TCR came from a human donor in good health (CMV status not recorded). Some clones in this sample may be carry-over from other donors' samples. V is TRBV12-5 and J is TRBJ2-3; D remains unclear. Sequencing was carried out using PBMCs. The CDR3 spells CASGLGGSKDTQYF. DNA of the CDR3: TGTGCTAGTGGTTTGGGTGGTTCGAAAGATACGCAGTATTTT.